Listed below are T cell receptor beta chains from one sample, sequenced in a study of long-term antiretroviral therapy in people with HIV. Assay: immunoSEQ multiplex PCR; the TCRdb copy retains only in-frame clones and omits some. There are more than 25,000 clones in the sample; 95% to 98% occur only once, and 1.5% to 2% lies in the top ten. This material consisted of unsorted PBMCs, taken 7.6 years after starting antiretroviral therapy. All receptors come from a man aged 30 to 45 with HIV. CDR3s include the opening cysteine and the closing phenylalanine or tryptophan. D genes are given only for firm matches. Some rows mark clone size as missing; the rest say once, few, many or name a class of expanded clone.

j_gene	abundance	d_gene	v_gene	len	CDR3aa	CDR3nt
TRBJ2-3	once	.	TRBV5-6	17	CASSGGVISGSTDTQYF	TGTGCCAGCAGCGGCGGGGTAATCAGCGGGTCCACAGATACGCAGTATTTT
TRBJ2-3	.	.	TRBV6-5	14	CASGGPFSTDTQYF	TGTGCCAGCGGGGGTCCTTTTAGCACAGATACGCAGTATTTT
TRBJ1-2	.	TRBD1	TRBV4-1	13	CASSETGGYGYTF	TGCGCCAGCAGCGAGACAGGGGGGTATGGCTACACCTTC
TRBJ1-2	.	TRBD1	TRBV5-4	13	CARSHRGQIGYTF	TGTGCCAGAAGCCACAGGGGGCAAATCGGCTACACCTTC
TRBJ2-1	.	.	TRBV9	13	CASSVGSYNEQFF	TGTGCCAGCAGCGTAGGTAGCTACAATGAGCAGTTCTTC
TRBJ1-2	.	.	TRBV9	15	CASSASGGSNYGYTF	TGTGCCAGCAGCGCATCTGGCGGATCTAACTATGGCTACACCTTC
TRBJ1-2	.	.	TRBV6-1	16	CASSASPGLRTSGYTF	TGTGCCAGCAGTGCCTCTCCGGGTCTGCGGACTAGTGGCTACACCTTC
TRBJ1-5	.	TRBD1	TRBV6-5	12	CATGQGRQPQHF	TGTGCCACCGGACAGGGGAGACAGCCCCAGCATTTT
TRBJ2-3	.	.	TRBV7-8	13	CASSFGSTDTQYF	TGTGCCAGCAGCTTCGGGAGCACAGATACGCAGTATTTT
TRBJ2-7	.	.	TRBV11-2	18	CASSLEVPVGTLTYEQYF	TGTGCCAGCAGCTTAGAGGTCCCGGTGGGGACGCTAACCTACGAGCAGTACTTC
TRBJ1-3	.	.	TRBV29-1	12	CSVESSRNTIYF	TGCAGCGTTGAGTCGTCCAGAAACACCATATATTTT
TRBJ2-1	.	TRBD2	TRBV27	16	CASIVNGRASYNEQFF	TGTGCCAGCATAGTCAACGGGAGGGCCTCCTACAATGAGCAGTTCTTC
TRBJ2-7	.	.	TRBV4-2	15	CASSPELGANYEQYF	TGTGCCAGCAGCCCCGAGTTGGGGGCGAACTACGAGCAGTACTTC
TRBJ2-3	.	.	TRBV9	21	CASSAAAPRDNHPLNTDTQYF	TGTGCCAGCAGCGCCGCGGCCCCCCGGGACAACCATCCCCTAAACACAGATACGCAGTATTTT
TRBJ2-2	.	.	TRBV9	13	CASRTGNTGELFF	TGTGCCAGCAGGACAGGGAACACCGGGGAGCTGTTTTTT
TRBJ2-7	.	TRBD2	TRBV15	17	CATSREGSGRSSYEQYF	TGTGCCACCAGCAGAGAGGGTAGCGGGAGGAGCTCCTACGAGCAGTACTTC
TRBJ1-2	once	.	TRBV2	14	CASTPYSGAGGYTF	TGTGCCAGCACGCCTTATAGCGGGGCTGGGGGCTACACCTTC
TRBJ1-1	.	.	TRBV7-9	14	CASSAPEGNAEAFF	TGTGCCAGCAGCGCCCCTGAGGGGAATGCTGAAGCTTTCTTT
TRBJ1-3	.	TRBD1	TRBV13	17	CASSPRDRLLSGNTIYF	TGTGCCAGCAGCCCCAGGGACAGGCTGCTCTCTGGAAACACCATATATTTT
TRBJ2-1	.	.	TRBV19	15	CASNFRGSSYNEQFF	TGTGCCAGTAATTTTCGGGGGAGCTCCTACAATGAGCAGTTCTTC
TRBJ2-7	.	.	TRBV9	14	CASSVGGGAYEQYF	TGTGCCAGCAGCGTAGGAGGGGGGGCCTACGAGCAGTACTTC
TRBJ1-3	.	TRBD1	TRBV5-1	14	CASSSQGTGNTIYF	TGCGCCAGCAGCTCACAGGGGACTGGAAACACCATATATTTT
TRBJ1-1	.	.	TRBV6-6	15	CASSPLKTSQPEAFF	TGTGCCAGCAGCCCCCTCAAAACATCACAACCAGAAGCTTTCTTT
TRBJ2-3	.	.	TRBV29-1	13	CSGAQGNTDTQYF	TGCAGCGGTGCCCAGGGAAACACAGATACGCAGTATTTT
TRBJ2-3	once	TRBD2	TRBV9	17	CASSVVASGRFTDTQYF	TGTGCCAGCAGCGTAGTGGCTAGCGGGAGATTCACAGATACGCAGTATTTT
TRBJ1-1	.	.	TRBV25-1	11	CASSEGTEAFF	TGTGCCAGCAGTGAGGGAACTGAAGCTTTCTTT
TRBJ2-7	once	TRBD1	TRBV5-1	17	CASSLFSGTGFPYEQYF	TGCGCCAGCAGCTTGTTTAGTGGGACAGGCTTCCCCTACGAGCAGTACTTC
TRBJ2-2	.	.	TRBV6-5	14	CASSPPHNTGELFF	TGTGCCAGCAGTCCCCCTCACAACACCGGGGAGCTGTTTTTT
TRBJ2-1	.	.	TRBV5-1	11	CASSLYNEQFF	TGCGCCAGCAGCTTGTACAATGAGCAGTTCTTC
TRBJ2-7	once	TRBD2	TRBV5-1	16	CASSRGLAGGPHEQYF	TGCGCCAGCAGCAGGGGACTAGCGGGAGGGCCTCACGAGCAGTACTTC
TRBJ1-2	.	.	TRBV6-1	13	CASSEQGWGGYTF	TGTGCCAGCAGTGAACAGGGGTGGGGTGGCTACACCTTC
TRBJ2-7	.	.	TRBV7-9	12	CASSPSSYEQYF	TGTGCCAGCAGCCCATCCTCCTACGAGCAGTACTTC
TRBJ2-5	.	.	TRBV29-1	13	CSVERVGVETQYF	TGCAGCGTTGAGAGGGTGGGTGTGGAGACCCAGTACTTC
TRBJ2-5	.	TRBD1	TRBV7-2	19	CASSLPHSWDSRMGETQYF	TGTGCCAGCAGCTTACCGCATAGTTGGGACAGTCGAATGGGTGAGACCCAGTACTTC
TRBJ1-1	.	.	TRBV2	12	CASGTGYTEAFF	TGTGCCAGCGGCACGGGGTACACTGAAGCTTTCTTT
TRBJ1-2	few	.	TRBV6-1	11	CASREGTGYTF	TGTGCCAGCAGGGAGGGGACTGGCTACACCTTC
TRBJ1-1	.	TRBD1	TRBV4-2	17	CASSQGLLAGGGTEAFF	TGTGCCAGCAGCCAAGGTCTTCTTGCAGGGGGTGGCACTGAAGCTTTCTTT
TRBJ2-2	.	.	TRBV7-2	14	CASSLDSNTGELFF	TGTGCCAGCAGCTTAGACTCTAACACCGGGGAGCTGTTTTTT
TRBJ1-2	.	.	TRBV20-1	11	CSGRFVGGYTF	TGCAGCGGGCGGTTCGTAGGGGGCTACACCTTC
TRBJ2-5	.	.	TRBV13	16	CASSFGVSPASETQYF	TGTGCCAGCAGCTTCGGAGTTTCCCCGGCCTCAGAGACCCAGTACTTC
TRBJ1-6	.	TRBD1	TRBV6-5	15	CASSTPGTATRSLHF	TGTGCCAGCAGCACGCCCGGGACAGCTACGAGGTCCCTCCACTTT
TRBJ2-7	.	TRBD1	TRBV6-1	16	CASSERGQGGSYEQYF	TGTGCCAGCAGTGAGCGGGGACAGGGCGGATCCTACGAGCAGTACTTC